This is a list of T cell receptor beta chains from one sample in a study of blood T cells in healthy people across ages. MiXCR was run by TCRdb on the 5' RACE reads, yielding one entry per CDR3 protein. The table shows about 800,000 distinct CDR3 sequences, with approximately 25% occurring only once. The same sample was also used in a study of T cells of mothers and their children.

The sequenced sample consisted of blood. All receptors derive from a boy between 10 and 17 years old in good health. The CDR3 runs from the conserved cysteine through the conserved F or W. The D gene is left open where the match is weak. Part of the rows lack a size; the others show once, few, many or a class for expanded clones.

>NA|TRBV20-1|NA|TRBJ2-3
CSAREGLGSPSTDTQYF
TGCAGTGCTAGAGAGGGCCTGGGGTCGCCTAGCACAGATACGCAGTATTTT
>NA|TRBV4-3|TRBD2|TRBJ2-5
CASSQSGLAEETQYF
TGCGCCAGCAGCCAATCCGGACTAGCGGAAGAGACCCAGTACTTC
>many|TRBV27|NA|TRBJ1-1
CASSFLGDTEAFF
TGTGCCAGCAGTTTTCTGGGGGACACTGAAGCTTTCTTT
>NA|TRBV7-3|NA|TRBJ2-1
CASSLIGPMGVGYNEQFF
TGTGCCAGCAGCTTAATCGGCCCCATGGGGGTCGGGTACAATGAGCAGTTCTTC
>NA|TRBV6-5|TRBD2|TRBJ2-1
CASSYSRRGDEQFF
TGTGCCAGCAGTTACTCTCGGCGGGGGGATGAGCAGTTCTTC
>NA|TRBV4-3|NA|TRBJ2-1
CASSQDSPAGHYNEQFF
TGCGCCAGCAGCCAAGATAGTCCAGCGGGACACTACAATGAGCAGTTCTTC
>NA|TRBV7-6|NA|TRBJ2-5
CASSLATGTGETQYF
TGTGCCAGCAGCTTAGCCACAGGAACTGGAGAGACCCAGTACTTC
>many|TRBV6-2/TRBV6-3|NA|TRBJ2-5
CASRRETQYF
TGTGCCAGCAGACGGGAGACCCAGTACTTC
>NA|TRBV4-3|TRBD2|TRBJ2-7
CASSQDPASGGYEQYF
TGCGCCAGCAGCCAAGATCCTGCTAGCGGGGGCTACGAGCAGTACTTC
>NA|TRBV6-5|TRBD2|TRBJ2-5
CASSYQPSGSQETQYF
TGTGCCAGCAGTTACCAGCCTAGCGGGAGTCAAGAGACCCAGTACTTC
>many|TRBV7-6|TRBD1|TRBJ1-2
CASSPRTGQGYTF
TGTGCCAGCAGCCCGCGGACAGGGCAAGGCTACACCTTC
>few|TRBV7-3|NA|TRBJ1-4
CASSLGPRRTNEKLFF
TGTGCCAGCAGCTTAGGCCCTCGGCGCACTAATGAAAAACTGTTTTTT
>NA|TRBV7-2|NA|TRBJ2-5
CASSLGYSRGQETQYF
TGTGCCAGCAGCTTAGGATACTCCAGGGGTCAAGAGACCCAGTACTTC
>few|TRBV7-3|TRBD1|TRBJ2-5
CASSLIGQGYGETQYF
TGTGCCAGCAGCTTGATAGGACAGGGGTACGGAGAGACCCAGTACTTC
>NA|TRBV6-6|NA|TRBJ1-4
CASSSLGGADEKLFF
TGTGCCAGCAGTTCCCTCGGGGGGGCAGATGAAAAACTGTTTTTT
>NA|TRBV12-3/TRBV12-4|NA|TRBJ2-2
CASSLEQINTGELFF
TGTGCCAGCAGTTTAGAACAGATAAACACCGGGGAGCTGTTTTTT
>NA|TRBV7-9|TRBD2|TRBJ2-5
CASSPGGKQETQYF
TGTGCCAGCAGCCCCGGGGGGAAGCAAGAGACCCAGTACTTC
>few|TRBV20-1|NA|TRBJ2-5
CSARRPAEETQYF
TGCAGTGCTAGAAGACCAGCGGAGGAGACCCAGTACTTC
>few|TRBV29-1|NA|TRBJ2-5
CSSIQGEETQYF
TGCAGCTCCATCCAGGGAGAAGAGACCCAGTACTTC
>NA|TRBV30|TRBD1|TRBJ2-7
CAWTVTGGGDEQYF
TGTGCCTGGACCGTGACAGGGGGCGGCGACGAGCAGTACTTC
>few|TRBV27|NA|TRBJ2-5
CASSLRRGSSEQYF
TGTGCCAGCAGTCTTCGCAGGGGATCGAGTGAGCAGTACTTC
>few|TRBV2|TRBD1|TRBJ2-4
CASGPGQGRAKNIQYF
TGTGCCAGCGGACCGGGACAGGGTCGGGCCAAAAACATTCAGTACTTC
>few|TRBV2|NA|TRBJ2-4
CASKAKNIQYF
TGTGCCAGCAAAGCCAAAAACATTCAGTACTTC
>NA|TRBV20-1|NA|TRBJ2-2
CSARDHQGTGELFF
TGCAGTGCTAGAGATCACCAGGGAACCGGGGAGCTGTTTTTT
>once|TRBV5-1|NA|TRBJ2-5
CASSSGGDQETQYF
TGCGCCAGCAGCTCTGGCGGGGACCAAGAGACCCAGTACTTC
>NA|TRBV7-9|NA|TRBJ1-2
CASSLSVGGYGYTF
TGTGCCAGCAGCTTGTCTGTGGGCGGCTATGGCTACACCTTC
>NA|TRBV7-2|TRBD1|TRBJ1-4
CASSRGQGYEKLFF
TGTGCCAGCAGCCGGGGACAGGGTTATGAAAAACTGTTTTTT
>NA|TRBV15|NA|TRBJ1-4
CATSREEVTTNEKLFF
TGTGCCACCAGCAGAGAGGAGGTGACAACTAATGAAAAACTGTTTTTT
>few|TRBV20-1|NA|TRBJ1-6
CSASKPGADNSPLHF
TGCAGTGCTAGTAAGCCAGGTGCCGATAATTCACCCCTCCACTTT
>NA|TRBV20-1|TRBD1|TRBJ2-1
CSARTLPGQGENEQFF
TGCAGTGCTAGGACCCTGCCGGGACAGGGCGAGAATGAGCAGTTCTTC
>NA|TRBV6-5|NA|TRBJ2-2
CASSYSGRGSTGELFF
TGTGCCAGCAGTTACTCGGGCAGGGGAAGCACCGGGGAGCTGTTTTTT
>NA|TRBV7-9|NA|TRBJ2-7
CASSLIRPLSAYEQYF
TGTGCCAGCAGCTTAATTCGCCCCCTGTCAGCCTACGAGCAGTACTTC
>NA|TRBV6-2/TRBV6-3|TRBD1|TRBJ2-7
CASSPSWDRATYEQYF
TGTGCCAGCAGTCCCTCCTGGGACAGGGCAACCTACGAGCAGTACTTC
>NA|TRBV20-1|NA|TRBJ1-2
CSARDYRTYGYTF
TGCAGTGCTAGAGATTATCGGACTTATGGCTACACCTTC
>NA|TRBV7-9|NA|TRBJ2-2
CASSILLAAGELFF
TGTGCCAGCAGCATACTTCTAGCAGCCGGGGAGCTGTTTTTT
>NA|TRBV29-1|NA|TRBJ2-1
CSVQESSYNEQFF
TGCAGCGTTCAAGAGAGCTCCTACAATGAGCAGTTCTTC
>few|TRBV7-2|TRBD1|TRBJ2-1
CASSLLGGSTINEQFF
TGTGCCAGCAGCTTACTAGGGGGCAGTACAATCAATGAGCAGTTCTTC
>few|TRBV2|NA|TRBJ2-5
CASRPGRNEQYF
TGTGCCAGCAGACCAGGGAGGAATGAGCAGTACTTC
>NA|TRBV5-1|NA|TRBJ1-1
CASTTSVGGGTEAFF
TGCGCCAGCACAACTTCGGTAGGGGGTGGCACTGAAGCTTTCTTT
>many|TRBV29-1|TRBD2|TRBJ2-5
CSVRTSQETQYF
TGCAGCGTGCGGACTAGTCAAGAGACCCAGTACTTC
>once|TRBV18|NA|TRBJ2-7
CASSPDHEQYF
TGTGCCAGCTCACCGGACCACGAGCAGTACTTC
>few|TRBV15|TRBD1|TRBJ2-7
CATSREQGAGYEQYF
TGTGCCACCAGCAGAGAACAGGGGGCAGGGTACGAGCAGTACTTC
>NA|TRBV9|NA|TRBJ2-3
CASSVFTSLADTQYF
TGTGCCAGCAGCGTATTTACTAGCTTGGCAGATACGCAGTATTTT
>NA|TRBV11-2|TRBD2|TRBJ2-1
CASSLDGLAENEQFF
TGTGCCAGTAGCTTAGACGGACTAGCAGAAAATGAGCAGTTCTTC
>NA|TRBV7-2|NA|TRBJ2-7
CASSLWGREQYF
TGTGCCAGCAGCTTATGGGGGCGCGAGCAGTACTTC
>few|TRBV7-2|NA|TRBJ1-3
CASSLVRRGFGNTIYF
TGTGCCAGCAGCTTAGTGAGAAGAGGGTTCGGAAACACCATATATTTT
>few|TRBV19|NA|TRBJ2-5
CASSIGVGETQYF
TGTGCCAGTAGTATCGGTGTAGGGGAGACCCAGTACTTC
>few|TRBV29-1|NA|TRBJ2-3
CSVVAADTQYF
TGCAGCGTTGTAGCGGCAGATACGCAGTATTTT
>few|TRBV6-5|NA|TRBJ1-2
CASSSQLGYTF
TGTGCCAGCAGTTCCCAGCTAGGCTACACCTTC
>NA|TRBV5-1|TRBD1|TRBJ2-7
CASSLAVGQVAYEQYF
TGCGCCAGCAGCTTGGCTGTTGGACAGGTGGCCTACGAGCAGTACTTC
>NA|TRBV18|NA|TRBJ1-4
CASSRLAANNEKLFF
TGTGCCAGCTCACGACTCGCGGCCAACAATGAAAAACTGTTTTTT
>few|TRBV21-1|NA|TRBJ2-7
CASSRRPTPTSYEQYF
TGTGCCAGCAGCCGTCGGCCAACACCAACCTCCTACGAGCAGTACTTC
>few|TRBV7-9|NA|TRBJ2-3
CASSLNPRVNTDTQYF
TGTGCCAGCAGCTTAAATCCACGTGTTAACACAGATACGCAGTATTTT
>NA|TRBV30|NA|TRBJ2-6
CAWSLPGFSSGANVLTF
TGTGCCTGGAGTCTCCCCGGCTTTAGCTCTGGGGCCAACGTCCTGACTTTC
>NA|TRBV5-1|NA|TRBJ2-1
CASSLDGSRYNEQFF
TGCGCCAGCAGCTTGGACGGATCGAGGTACAATGAGCAGTTCTTC
>NA|TRBV2|NA|TRBJ2-5
CASSDRTGQETQYF
TGTGCCAGCAGTGACAGAACAGGGCAAGAGACCCAGTACTTC
>few|TRBV20-1|NA|TRBJ2-7
CSAEENPEQYF
TGCAGTGCCGAAGAGAACCCCGAGCAGTACTTC
>few|TRBV28|NA|TRBJ2-7
CASSLNRGIEQYF
TGTGCCAGCAGTTTAAACCGAGGAATCGAGCAGTACTTC
>NA|TRBV7-2|NA|TRBJ2-7
CASSFGDSSSYEQYF
TGTGCCAGCAGCTTTGGGGACTCGAGCTCCTACGAGCAGTACTTC